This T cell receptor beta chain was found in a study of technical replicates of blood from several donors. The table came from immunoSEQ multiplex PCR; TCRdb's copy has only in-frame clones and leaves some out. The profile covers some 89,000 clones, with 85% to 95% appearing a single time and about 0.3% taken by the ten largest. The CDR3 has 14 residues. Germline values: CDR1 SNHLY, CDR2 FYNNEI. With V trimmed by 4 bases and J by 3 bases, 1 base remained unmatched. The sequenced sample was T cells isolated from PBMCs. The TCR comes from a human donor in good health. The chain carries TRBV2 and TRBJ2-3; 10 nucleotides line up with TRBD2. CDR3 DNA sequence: TGTGCCAGCAGTGTAGCGGGAGGAACAGATACGCAGTATTTT. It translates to CASSVAGGTDTQYF.